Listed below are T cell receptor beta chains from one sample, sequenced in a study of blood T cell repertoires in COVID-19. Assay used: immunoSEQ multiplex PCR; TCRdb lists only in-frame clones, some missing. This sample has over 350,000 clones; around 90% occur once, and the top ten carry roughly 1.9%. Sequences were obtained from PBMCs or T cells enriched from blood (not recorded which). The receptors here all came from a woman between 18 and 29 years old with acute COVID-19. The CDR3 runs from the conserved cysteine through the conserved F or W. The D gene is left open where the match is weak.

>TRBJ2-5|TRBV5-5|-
CASSSARTVGETQYF
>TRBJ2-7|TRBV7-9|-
CASSPDPAGEQYF
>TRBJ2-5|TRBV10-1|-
CASSPTALMRETQYF
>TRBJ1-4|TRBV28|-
CASSSSGGHEKLFF
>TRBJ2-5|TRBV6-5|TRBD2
CASRTSGGRETQYF
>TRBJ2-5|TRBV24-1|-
CATALGSQETQYF
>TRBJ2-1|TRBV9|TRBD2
CASSVMGTSDYNEQFF
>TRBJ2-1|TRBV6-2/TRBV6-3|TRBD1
CASSYTGQGVNEQFF
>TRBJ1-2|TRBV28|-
CASSLRQYGYTF
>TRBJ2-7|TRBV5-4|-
CASSLGGEEAYEQYF
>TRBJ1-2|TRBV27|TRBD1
CASRPTGGTGYGYTF
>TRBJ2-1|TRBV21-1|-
CASSKEDVKNSYNEQFF
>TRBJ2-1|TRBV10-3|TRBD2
CAISVYGGSPNSYNEQFF
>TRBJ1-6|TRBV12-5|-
CASGLVQAEINSPLHF
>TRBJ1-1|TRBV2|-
CASSGEWTEAFF
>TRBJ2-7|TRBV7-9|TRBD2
CASSLPSGGLSYEQYF
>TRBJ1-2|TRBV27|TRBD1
CASSLLGTGDYGYTF
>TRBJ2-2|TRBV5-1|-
CASSLDRGSTGELFF
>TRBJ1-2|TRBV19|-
CASISGGDSYGYTF
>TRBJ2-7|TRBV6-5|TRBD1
CASSIGQGGYEQYF
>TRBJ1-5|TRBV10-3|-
CAISGSGGSNQPQHF
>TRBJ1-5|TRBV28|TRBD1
CASYFSDGTGGFNQPQHF
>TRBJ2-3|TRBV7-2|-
CASSLAGGRGTDTQYF
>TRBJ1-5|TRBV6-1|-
CASSEESQGWSNQPQHF
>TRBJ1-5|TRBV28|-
CASSWGSNQPQHF
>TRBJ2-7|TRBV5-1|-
CASSSTGSYEQYF
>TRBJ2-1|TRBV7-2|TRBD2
CASSWGLAGNNEQFF
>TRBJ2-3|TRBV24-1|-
CATSDARGGTDTQYF
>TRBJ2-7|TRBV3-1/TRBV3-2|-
CASSPWLSYEQYF
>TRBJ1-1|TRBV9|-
CASTPGQVWTEAFF
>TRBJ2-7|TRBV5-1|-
CASSLAPGSSYEQYF
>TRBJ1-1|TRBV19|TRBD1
CASSQSGTGGTEAFF
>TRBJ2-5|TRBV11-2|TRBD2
CASSLGLMPTSGQETQYF
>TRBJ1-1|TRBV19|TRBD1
CASSNPRDRGSDEAFF
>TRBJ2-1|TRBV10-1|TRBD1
CASSEGPGQGPDEQFF
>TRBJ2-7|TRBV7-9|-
CASSRTGVSYEQYF
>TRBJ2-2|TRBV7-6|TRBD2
CASSLGGSGRSGELFF
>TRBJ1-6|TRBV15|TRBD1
CATTLRTGNSPLHF
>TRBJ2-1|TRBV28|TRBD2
CASSLNRRLAGNEQFF
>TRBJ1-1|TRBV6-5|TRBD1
CASKGQGMNTEAFF
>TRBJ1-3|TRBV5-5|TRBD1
CASSFRDSSGNTIYF
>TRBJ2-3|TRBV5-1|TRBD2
CASSLASGSPLGTDTQYF